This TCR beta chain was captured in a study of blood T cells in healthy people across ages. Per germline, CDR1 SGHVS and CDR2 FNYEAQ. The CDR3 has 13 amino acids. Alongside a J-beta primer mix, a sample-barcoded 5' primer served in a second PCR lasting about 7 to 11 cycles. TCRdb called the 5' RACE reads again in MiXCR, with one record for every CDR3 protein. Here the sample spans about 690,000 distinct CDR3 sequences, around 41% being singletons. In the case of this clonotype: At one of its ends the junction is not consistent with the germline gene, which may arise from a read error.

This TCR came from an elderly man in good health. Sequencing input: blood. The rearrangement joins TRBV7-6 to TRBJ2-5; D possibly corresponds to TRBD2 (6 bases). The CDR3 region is CASILSGGETQYF. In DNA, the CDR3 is TGTGCCAGCATCTTATCAGGAGGGGAGACCCAGTACTTC.